The 31 T cell receptor beta chains reported below all come from one sample, sequenced in a study of blood T cells in healthy people across ages. For the second PCR, which ran for 7 to 11 cycles, a sample-barcoded 5' primer and a J-beta primer mix were used. TCRdb used MiXCR to reprocess the 5' RACE reads, holding one entry per CDR3 protein. There are almost 1 million distinct CDR3 sequences in the sample; 51% occur only once, and about 21% lies in the top ten. The sample was blood. The receptors here all came from a woman aged 55-69 years in good health.

The chain has TRBV18 and TRBJ2-6; no clear D gene. Germline values: CDR1 KGHSH, CDR2 LQKENI. Between the trimmed V and J ends, which lost 6 bases and 0 bases, there was a span of 9 bases. The CDR3 totals 15 residues. In DNA form, the CDR3 reads TGTGCCAGCTCGTCGACGGTCTCTGGGGCCAACGTCCTGACTTTC. Translation gives CASSSTVSGANVLTF.

V gene TRBV2 combines with J gene TRBJ1-2, with D perhaps matching TRBD1 (6 bases). The CDR3 runs to 14 residues. Germline assignment: CDR1 SNHLY and CDR2 FYNNEI. V lost 8 bases and J lost 12, with 25 bases in between. The CDR3 protein is CASLRDKQSIRDTF. The CDR3 DNA sequence: TGTGCCAGCCTAAGGGACAAGCAGTCTATTAGGGACACCTTC.

The rearrangement links TRBV19 to TRBJ2-4; D uncertain. Matching the DNA end better, TRBJ2-7 makes the J call doubtful. This CDR3 is built from 8 residues. Germline CDR1 LNHDA, CDR2 SQIVND (reference sequence). CDR3 sequence (DNA): TGTCTTGCCGACGAGCAGTACTTC. Protein: CLADEQYF.

The V call is TRBV7-9, the J call TRBJ2-6; no clear D. Germline loops: CDR1 SEHNR, CDR2 FQNEAQ (reference sequence). V lost 4 bases and J lost 4, with 8 bases in between. There are 14 residues in the CDR3. The CDR3 protein is CASSSVGGANVLTF. The CDR3 bases are TGTGCCAGCAGCTCCGTTGGGGGGGCCAACGTCCTGACTTTC. Filled out from reference TRBV7-9 and TRBJ2-6, the complete variable domain reads DTGVSQNPRHKITKRGQNVTFRCDPISEHNRLYWYRQTLGQGPEFLTYFQNEAQLEKSRLLSDRFSAERPKGSFSTLEIQRTEQGDSAMYLCASSSVGGANVLTFGAGSRLTVL.

This clonotype was seen more than once but under ten times. The chain joins TRBV5-1 to TRBJ2-7, with 8 positions matching TRBD2. The CDR3 is 14 amino acids. Germline V gene sequence: CDR1 SGHRS, CDR2 YFSETQ. The V segment lost 8 bases and the J segment 2 bases; nucleotides outside the gene matches: 9. In DNA, the CDR3 is TGCGCCAGTGCCACTAGCGGATTTACCTACGAGCAGTACTTC. Translation: CASATSGFTYEQYF.

This clonotype has just one count. J is TRBJ2-7 and V is TRBV2; the D gene is possibly TRBD1 (6 bases). Deletions cut 4 bases from V and 2 bases from J, with 15 bases between. The CDR3 is 15 residues long. Germline values: CDR1 SNHLY, CDR2 FYNNEI. CDR3: CASSASGALTYEQYF. In DNA, the CDR3 is TGTGCCAGCAGTGCCTCAGGGGCATTGACCTACGAGCAGTACTTC.

The rearrangement links TRBV20-1 to TRBJ2-4; possible D gene TRBD1, 6 bases. The end of the DNA fits TRBJ2-7 better, so the J call may be wrong. CDR1 and CDR2 from the germline V gene are DFQATT and SNEGSKA (reference sequence). CDR3 size: 14 residues. In DNA form, the CDR3 reads TGCAGTGCTGCTCGGACAGCTGTCTTCTACGAGCAGTACTTC. Its protein is CSAARTAVFYEQYF.

This rearrangement joins TRBV5-1 to TRBJ1-4, with a tentative D call TRBD1 (6 bases). The CDR3 totals 15 residues. Germline V gene data show CDR1 as SGHRS and CDR2 as YFSETQ. V lost 4 bases and J lost 3, with 13 bases in between. CDR3 in amino acids: CASSTSGAPNEKLFF. The CDR3 DNA follows: TGCGCCAGCAGCACGTCAGGGGCACCTAATGAAAAACTGTTTTTT.

V usage is TRBV5-1 and J usage is TRBJ2-7, with TRBD1 identical over 9 bases. Germline V gene lookup returns CDR1 SGHRS and CDR2 YFSETQ. J was trimmed by 2 bases and V by 6 bases; bases with no gene match: 9. CDR3 length: 15 residues. CDR3 region: CASTKTRTGAYEQYF. CDR3 nucleotides: TGCGCCAGCACCAAGACCCGGACAGGGGCCTACGAGCAGTACTTC.

This clonotype was picked up a small number of times. CDR3: CASSFEAGNEQFF. The CDR3 DNA reads as TGTGCCAGCAGTTTTGAAGCGGGCAATGAGCAGTTCTTC. The genes are TRBV12-3 or TRBV12-4 and TRBJ2-1; tentatively, D is TRBD2 (6 bases). There are 13 residues in the CDR3. Trimming left V 3 bases short and J 6 bases short, with 9 bases between.

The chain combines TRBV3-1 with TRBJ2-5; D is undetermined. Germline V gives CDR1 LGHDT, CDR2 YNNKEL (reference sequence). This CDR3 is built from 12 residues. Between the trimmed V and J ends, which lost 2 bases and 11 bases, there was a span of 12 bases. In DNA form, the CDR3 reads TGTGCCAGCAGCCAATCCGACGCGGAGCAGTACTTC. Amino acid sequence: CASSQSDAEQYF.

This clonotype was recorded a few times. The gene calls are TRBV20-1 and TRBJ2-1; perhaps D is TRBD1 or TRBD2 (6 bases each). Trimming took off 6 bases at V and 5 bases at J, with 20 bases between the two ends. The CDR3 length is 15 residues. Per germline, CDR1 DFQATT and CDR2 SNEGSKA (reference sequence). Written as DNA, the CDR3 is TGCAGTGCAAGGTCGGGGGCGAAGGCCAACAATGAGCAGTTCTTC. Its protein product is CSARSGAKANNEQFF.

This clonotype came up a few times. The chain is built from TRBV7-2 and TRBJ1-1; D gene uncertain. Trimming left V 2 bases short and J 2 bases short, with 9 bases between. Germline lookup yields CDR1 SGHTA and CDR2 FQGNSA. The CDR3 is 14 residues long. CDR3 sequence: CASSLFQDNTEAFF. The CDR3 region has the DNA TGTGCCAGCAGCTTATTTCAGGACAACACTGAAGCTTTCTTT.

CDR3 in amino acids: CASSLTSGSSGEQYF. The CDR3 DNA sequence: TGTGCCAGCAGTTTGACTAGCGGGAGTTCGGGAGAGCAGTACTTC. The chain employs TRBV28 and TRBJ2-5; 12 bases agree with TRBD2. Looked up from germline, CDR1 is MDHEN and CDR2 is SYDVKM. The CDR3 is made up of 15 amino acids. V lost 3 bases, J lost 11 bases, and 10 bases stayed unmatched.

V and J are TRBV5-8 and TRBJ2-7, with 9 bases fitting TRBD1. Unmatched junction bases numbered 9, after V lost 5 bases and J lost 3 bases. Germline loops: CDR1 SGHTS, CDR2 YDEGEE. This CDR3 comprises 15 residues. Here the CDR3 reads CASSRTGTGFYEQYF. CDR3 coding DNA: TGTGCCAGCAGTCGAACCGGGACAGGGTTCTACGAGCAGTACTTC.

This chain uses TRBV2 with TRBJ2-7; the D is unclear. Germline V gene sequence: CDR1 SNHLY, CDR2 FYNNEI. V dropped 2 bases and J dropped 2 bases, with 7 bases sitting between them. This CDR3 region has 13 residues. The CDR3 nucleotides read TGTGCCAGCAGTGAACTGCCCGCCTACGAGCAGTACTTC. Amino acids: CASSELPAYEQYF.

This clonotype was observed a handful of times. The chain carries TRBV4-1 and TRBJ1-2; 11 bases align to TRBD1. Germline V gene sequence: CDR1 MGHRA, CDR2 YSYEKL. The V gene end was trimmed by 0 bases and the J gene end by 3 bases; junction bases not matched to a gene: 3. This CDR3 region has 16 residues. Here the CDR3 reads CASSQDRTGGYYGYTF. The CDR3 DNA sequence: TGCGCCAGCAGCCAAGATCGGACAGGGGGCTACTATGGCTACACCTTC.

Written as DNA, the CDR3 is TGTGCCAGCAGCTCCCTATATTTCGCCACCTCCTACGAGCAGTACTTC. Translated, it gives CASSSLYFATSYEQYF. This chain joins TRBV7-9 and TRBJ2-7; no clear D gene. This CDR3 has 16 residues. With 4 bases removed from V and 0 bases from J, the gap between germline ends came to 16 bases. Looked up from germline, CDR1 is SEHNR and CDR2 is FQNEAQ (reference sequence).

This rearrangement joins TRBV7-9 to TRBJ2-1; TRBD2 agrees at 14 bases. V was pared by 5 bases and J by 6 bases, with 9 bases of the junction left unmatched. This CDR3 spans 17 amino acids. Germline loops: CDR1 SEHNR, CDR2 FQNEAQ (reference sequence). CDR3 sequence: CASSPRGLAGGLNEQFF. The CDR3 region has the DNA TGTGCCAGCAGCCCCCGCGGACTAGCGGGAGGTCTCAATGAGCAGTTCTTC.

This clonotype was found a few times. The J gene is TRBJ2-7, the V gene TRBV5-5; perhaps TRBD2 as D (5 bases). The CDR3 is 12 residues long. Germline-derived CDR1 and CDR2 are SGHKS and YYEKEE (reference sequence). The V end lost 5 bases, the J end lost 4 bases, and 10 bases lay between the germline ends. This CDR3 is CASRGRGYEQYF. CDR3 in DNA: TGTGCCAGCAGGGGTCGGGGATACGAGCAGTACTTC.

The chain uses TRBV20-1 and TRBJ2-3; D remains ambiguous. Deletions cut 5 bases from V and 6 bases from J, with 18 bases between. This CDR3 is built from 14 residues. The V gene's germline CDR1 is DFQATT and CDR2 SNEGSKA (reference sequence). The CDR3 coding sequence is TGCAGTGCTTTGTCTGGGCTGCTAGGGGATACGCAGTATTTT. It translates to CSALSGLLGDTQYF.

This clonotype appeared a single time. A much larger clone is a single base away; this may be a read error. The J gene is TRBJ2-5, the V gene TRBV29-1, with TRBD1 as a possible D gene (6 bases). TRBJ2-7 matches the DNA end more closely, so the J call is doubtful. CDR3 length: 12 amino acids. Germline CDR1 and CDR2: SQVTM and ANQGSEA. The DNA of the CDR3 is TGCAGCGCTGTCAGGGGATCCCACGAGCAGTACTTC. Protein sequence: CSAVRGSHEQYF.

This chain connects TRBV10-1 to TRBJ2-3, with D unclear. V was cut by 6 bases and J by 4 bases, with 17 bases left in between. Germline CDR1 is WNHNN and CDR2 is SYGVQD (reference sequence). The CDR3 is 15 amino acids. In DNA, the CDR3 is TGCGCCAGCAGCGAGACACCGATCGGAGCAGATACGCAGTATTTT. Translated, it gives CASSETPIGADTQYF.

This clonotype came up a few times. CDR3 loop: CASSYPGTQETQYF. CDR3 nucleotide sequence: TGTGCCAGCAGTTACCCGGGAACTCAAGAGACCCAGTACTTC. This chain links TRBV6-2 or TRBV6-3 with TRBJ2-5; D is possibly TRBD2 (5 bases). CDR3 size: 14 residues. CDR1 is MNHEY and CDR2 is SVGEGT in the germline V gene. Deletions cut 2 bases from V and 2 bases from J, with 9 bases between.

The chain recombines TRBV7-9 with TRBJ1-1; TRBD1 matches 7 bases. V was pared by 2 bases and J by 4 bases, with 13 bases of the junction left unmatched. Per germline, CDR1 SEHNR and CDR2 FQNEAQ (reference sequence). The CDR3 runs 17 residues. The CDR3 nucleotides are TGTGCCAGCAGCTTAAGGATCGACAGGGTTAAAGCCACTGAAGCTTTCTTT. Amino acids: CASSLRIDRVKATEAFF.

This clonotype was counted only a few times. This chain uses TRBV2 with TRBJ2-5, with 9 bases matching TRBD2. The germline gives CDR1 SNHLY, CDR2 FYNNEI. The CDR3 covers 15 residues. V trimming: 2 bases; J trimming: 5 bases; junction bases outside the gene matches: 6. CDR3 in DNA: TGTGCCAGCAGTGAAATGGCTAGCGGGACGGAGACCCAGTACTTC. Its translation is CASSEMASGTETQYF.

The genes are TRBV20-1 and TRBJ1-5, with D perhaps matching TRBD1 (6 bases). Trimming took off 0 bases at V and 4 bases at J, with 25 bases between the two ends. The CDR3 runs 19 residues. Germline V gene data show CDR1 as DFQATT and CDR2 as SNEGSKA (reference sequence). CDR3 DNA sequence: TGCAGTGCTAGAGATAGAGGCCGGGGGACACACCCGGGGAATCAGCCCCAGCATTTT. Its protein product is CSARDRGRGTHPGNQPQHF.

This chain uses TRBV5-1 with TRBJ2-5; tentatively, D is TRBD1 or TRBD2 (5 bases each). The germline V gene has CDR1 SGHRS and CDR2 YFSETQ. The CDR3 loop spans 13 amino acids. The V end was cut by 4 bases, the J end by 11 bases, with 18 bases between. The CDR3 DNA sequence: TGCGCCAGCAGCATCCAACCAGTGGGGGAGCAGTACTTC. It specifies CASSIQPVGEQYF.

This chain uses TRBV2 with TRBJ2-7; D unresolved. From germline, CDR1 is SNHLY and CDR2 FYNNEI. The CDR3 extends over 10 amino acids. The ends were cut back, 5 bases at V and 9 bases at J, with 8 bases in the middle. CDR3 in amino acids: CASSSAGQYF. CDR3 nucleotides: TGTGCCAGCAGTTCGGCCGGGCAGTACTTC.

The chain combines TRBV20-1 with TRBJ2-1; TRBD2 agrees at 7 bases. Trimming took 5 bases from V and 5 from J; bases not matched to a gene: 15. This CDR3 has 16 residues. Per the germline V gene, CDR1 is DFQATT and CDR2 is SNEGSKA (reference sequence). CDR3 in DNA: TGCAGTGCTGCCCGGGGGGTCCCAGGGCTTAACAATGAGCAGTTCTTC. Translation gives CSAARGVPGLNNEQFF.

This clonotype was counted ten times or more. The chain combines TRBV12-3 or TRBV12-4 with TRBJ2-5, with 7 positions matching TRBD2. The junction had 3 bases not matched to a gene; V was cut back by 3 bases and J by 5 bases. The CDR3 spans 13 residues. CDR3 loop: CASSLAGVETQYF. In nucleotides, the CDR3 is TGTGCCAGCAGTTTGGCGGGAGTGGAGACCCAGTACTTC.